These 6 T cell receptor beta chains were sequenced from one sample in a study of identical twins. Each CDR3 protein gets one entry after TCRdb re-called the 5' RACE reads with MiXCR. The data contain fewer than 650,000 distinct CDR3 sequences, around 7.5% of them singletons. These sequences were also reported in another study, on yellow fever vaccine responses in identical twins.

Specimen: PBMCs. The receptors were gathered from a woman between 18 and 29 years old in good health.

This clonotype was found many times. V is TRBV5-1 and J is TRBJ1-2, with TRBD1 matching over 8 bases. V lost 5 bases to trimming and J lost 0 bases; unmatched junction nucleotides: 21. This CDR3 region has 20 residues. Germline CDR1 SGHRS, CDR2 YFSETQ. Here the CDR3 DNA reads TGCGCCAGCAGGGTTGGGGGACAGGCCAGCCTAAAAGGATCTAACTATGGCTACACCTTC. Its protein product is CASRVGGQASLKGSNYGYTF.

This clonotype has at least ten counts. The chain employs TRBV29-1 and TRBJ2-7; D is possibly TRBD1 or TRBD2 (5 bases each). V was shortened by 4 bases and J by 3 bases, with 13 bases between the two germline ends. The CDR3 extends over 13 amino acids. CDR1 and CDR2 from the germline V gene are SQVTM and ANQGSEA. The CDR3 sequence is CSVAGGIGYEQYV. CDR3 coding DNA: TGCAGCGTTGCTGGGGGTATTGGCTACGAGCAGTACGTC.

This clonotype has more than one count but fewer than ten. This rearrangement joins TRBV5-1 to TRBJ1-5; 8 positions agree with TRBD1. The CDR3 runs 15 residues. Trimming at V came to 5 bases and at J to 3 bases, leaving 7 bases not matched to a gene. Germline V gives CDR1 SGHRS, CDR2 YFSETQ. CDR3 sequence reads: CASREGGQANQPQHF. The CDR3 DNA sequence: TGCGCCAGCAGAGAGGGGGGACAGGCCAATCAGCCCCAGCATTTT.

This sequence joins TRBV24-1 and TRBJ1-6; D gene ambiguous. Trimming stripped 3 bases from V and 7 bases from J, with 6 bases between. The germline V gene has CDR1 KGHDR and CDR2 SFDVKD. This CDR3 contains 13 residues. Here the CDR3 DNA reads TGTGCCACCAGTGATCGCCTCAATTCACCCCTCCACTTT. As protein: CATSDRLNSPLHF.

The sample holds many counts of this clonotype. The chain employs TRBV12-3 or TRBV12-4 and TRBJ2-5; D is unresolved. V gave up 4 bases and J gave up 2 bases, with 8 bases separating them. The length of the CDR3 is 13 residues. The CDR3 reads CASSCPDQETQYF. The CDR3 coding sequence is TGTGCCAGCAGTTGTCCGGATCAAGAGACCCAGTACTTC.

V gene TRBV21-1 combines with J gene TRBJ2-5; the table gives TRBD1 as D, unverified against the DNA. TRBV21-1 counts as a pseudogene. The CDR3 loop spans 17 amino acids. The CDR3 protein is CASSKVETGSSQETQYF. The CDR3 DNA sequence: TGTGCCAGCAGCAAAGTGGAGACAGGGAGTTCCCAAGAGACCCAGTACTTC.